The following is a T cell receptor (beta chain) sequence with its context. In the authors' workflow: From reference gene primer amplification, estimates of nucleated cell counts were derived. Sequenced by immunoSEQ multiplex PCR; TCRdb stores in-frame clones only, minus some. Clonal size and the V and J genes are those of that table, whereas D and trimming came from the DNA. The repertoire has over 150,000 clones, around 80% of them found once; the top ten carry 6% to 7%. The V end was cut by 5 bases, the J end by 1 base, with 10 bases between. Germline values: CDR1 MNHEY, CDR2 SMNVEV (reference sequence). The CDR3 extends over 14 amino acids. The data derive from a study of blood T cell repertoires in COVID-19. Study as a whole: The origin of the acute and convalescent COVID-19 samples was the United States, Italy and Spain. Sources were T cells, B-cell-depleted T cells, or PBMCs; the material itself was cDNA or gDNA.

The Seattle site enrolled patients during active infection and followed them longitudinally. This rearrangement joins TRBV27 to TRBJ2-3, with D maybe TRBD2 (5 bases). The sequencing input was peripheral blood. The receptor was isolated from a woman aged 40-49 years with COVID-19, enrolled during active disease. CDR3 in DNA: TGTGCCAGCAGTAGCGGACTTCGCACAGATACGCAGTATTTT. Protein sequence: CASSSGLRTDTQYF.